This record concerns one TCR beta chain sequence. The antigen it binds to is not known. Base-call qualities are not available, and no considerably larger clone is one nucleotide away. This sample was included in a study of CD4+ T cells in melanoma (dated by TCRdb to between 2021 and 2024). Study-level background: The study investigated neoantigen-specific CD4+ T cells in human melanoma. Overall results and qualifications from the work: Neoantigen-specific CD4+ T cells in melanoma were reported to have a range of differentiation states. The report described a correlation between neoantigen-specific CD4+ T cells and the function of CD8+ T cells, macrophages and B cells.

Library construction relied on the immunoSEQ multiplex PCR assay. The table was pulled from immuneACCESS by TCRdb, which kept in-frame rearrangements only. Such tables lose some clones; where checked, under half of the loss comes from unresolved V genes, and the rest has no known cause. Here the sample has 9,500 to 13,000 clones; approximately 70% occur a single time. The ten top clones hold approximately 25% of the sample. The donors were melanoma patients. Sequencing input: cells from a culture (not recorded whether cultured in vitro). This receptor was obtained from a human donor with melanoma.

Read as DNA, the sequence is TGTGCCAGCAGTAGACAGGACTACAATGAGCAGTTCTTC. Its protein product is CASSRQDYNEQFF. In this chain, TRBV6-1 is recombined with TRBJ2-1; 6 matching bases give a weak D call of TRBD1. Trimming removed 5 bases from V and 3 bases from J, leaving 8 bases between the germline ends. The CDR3 goes from the cysteine to the phenylalanine over 13 residues. Kept here is only the CDR3 DNA, which spans 39 bases and is read in frame from base 1. Looking up the germline V gene yields CDR1 MNHNS and CDR2 SASEGT.